A single sample gave rise to the 14 T cell receptor beta chains below, sequenced in a study of PD-L1 blockade in urothelial cancer. Profiled with immunoSEQ multiplex PCR; TCRdb holds only in-frame clones, not every one. The repertoire holds around 110,000 clones, with 85% to 90% as singletons. Time point reported: peripheral blood 6 weeks after treatment start. This material consisted of PBMCs, taken around atezolizumab (anti-PD-L1) treatment. The receptors here all came from a man aged 55 to 69 with urothelial cancer.

This clone was seen just once. The chain has TRBV2 and TRBJ1-4; a weak D match, TRBD1 (5 bases). This CDR3 contains 13 residues. The germline V and J ends were trimmed by 4 bases and 7 bases, with 10 bases remaining between them. The germline V gene has CDR1 SNHLY and CDR2 FYNNEI. DNA for the CDR3: TGTGCCAGCAGTGCAGAAACAGGTGAAAAACTGTTTTTT. As protein: CASSAETGEKLFF.

The chain employs TRBV6-1 and TRBJ2-7; no firm D call. Between the trimmed V and J ends, which lost 3 bases and 0 bases, there was a span of 9 bases. Germline V lookup: CDR1 MNHNS, CDR2 SASEGT. The CDR3 runs 14 residues. CDR3 sequence: CASSDSRYSYEQYF. The CDR3 coding sequence is TGTGCCAGCAGTGATTCTCGCTACTCCTACGAGCAGTACTTC.

The gene calls are TRBV27 and TRBJ1-4, with 7 nucleotides matching TRBD1. V trimming: 4 bases; J trimming: 7 bases; junction bases outside the gene matches: 6. In germline, CDR1 is MNHEY, CDR2 SMNVEV (reference sequence). This CDR3 is built from 14 residues. Here the CDR3 DNA reads TGTGCCAGCAGTTATCAGGGGGTCGGTGAAAAACTGTTTTTT. This translates into CASSYQGVGEKLFF.

The rearrangement joins TRBV6-6 to TRBJ2-2; 9 bases agree with TRBD1. J lost 7 bases, V lost 6 bases, and 6 bases had no gene match. The CDR3 is 14 residues long. CDR1 is MNHNY, CDR2 SVGAGI, per germline (reference sequence). In DNA form, the CDR3 reads TGTGCCAGCAGCCAAAGGACAGGGGTCGGGGAGCTGTTTTTT. The encoded protein is CASSQRTGVGELFF.

The genes are TRBV19 and TRBJ2-7; 9 bases are a match to TRBD1. Per the germline V gene, CDR1 is LNHDA and CDR2 is SQIVND (reference sequence). This CDR3 comprises 15 residues. Trimming removed 5 bases from V and 2 bases from J; junction bases left unmatched: 7. The DNA of the CDR3 is TGTGCCAGTAGTCCCGGGACAGGGTTGCCCTACGAGCAGTACTTC. Amino acids: CASSPGTGLPYEQYF.

This chain joins TRBV30 and TRBJ2-5; unclear D gene. This CDR3 is 12 amino acids long. V dropped 2 bases and J dropped 4 bases, with 8 bases sitting between them. Germline CDR1 reads GTSNPN; CDR2 reads SVGIG (reference sequence). CDR3 sequence (DNA): TGTGCCTGGAGTTCGGAGCCAGAGACCCAGTACTTC. Translation gives CAWSSEPETQYF.

This chain uses TRBV9 with TRBJ2-1; 7 nucleotides agree with TRBD2. The CDR3 has 16 residues. CDR1 is SGDLS, CDR2 YYNGEE, per germline. V dropped 1 base and J dropped 5; count of bases not matched to a gene: 9. CDR3 sequence: CASSVSGRAGDNEQFF. CDR3 coding DNA: TGTGCCAGCAGCGTAAGTGGCCGGGCGGGAGACAATGAGCAGTTCTTC.

V usage is TRBV27 and J usage is TRBJ1-5; weak D call: TRBD1 (5 bases). Germline V CDR1 and CDR2: MNHEY, SMNVEV (reference sequence). The CDR3 has 15 amino acids. V was cut by 5 bases and J by 3 bases, with 14 bases left in between. CDR3 amino acids: CASSPEGTFNQPQHF. In DNA form, the CDR3 reads TGTGCCAGCAGTCCGGAGGGGACCTTCAATCAGCCCCAGCATTTT.

For the CDR3, the DNA is TGTGCCAGCAGCTTAGCTGTCCCGCGGGGGGGGACCAAAAACATTCAGTACTTC. It specifies CASSLAVPRGGTKNIQYF. The chain uses TRBV7-2 and TRBJ2-4; TRBD2 aligns across 9 bases. The length of the CDR3 is 18 residues. Trimming cost V 0 bases and J 2 bases; bases outside gene matches: 8. Germline V gene lookup returns CDR1 SGHTA and CDR2 FQGNSA.

This chain joins TRBV19 and TRBJ2-2; a weak D match, TRBD2 (5 bases). In germline, CDR1 is LNHDA, CDR2 SQIVND (reference sequence). Trimming cost V 4 bases and J 4 bases, with 7 bases left between them. The CDR3 consists of 13 residues. The CDR3, as DNA: TGTGCCAGTAGTAAGAGGGCCACCGGGGAGCTGTTTTTT. Encoded protein: CASSKRATGELFF.

The V and J genes are TRBV7-2 and TRBJ2-1, with a possible D match to TRBD1 (6 bases). The V end was cut by 2 bases, the J end by 7 bases, with 21 bases between. Germline loops: CDR1 SGHTA, CDR2 FQGNSA. The CDR3 runs to 17 residues. The chain's CDR3 is CASSLWIATGGGNEQFF. In nucleotides, the CDR3 is TGTGCCAGCAGCTTATGGATCGCGACTGGGGGCGGGAATGAGCAGTTCTTC. Filled out from reference TRBV7-2 and TRBJ2-1, the complete variable domain reads GAGVSQSPSNKVTEKGKDVELRCDPISGHTALYWYRQSLGQGLEFLIYFQGNSAPDKSGLPSDRFSAERTGGSVSTLTIQRTQQEDSAVYLCASSLWIATGGGNEQFFGPGTRLTVL.

Regarding this clone: Its ends do not fully match the called genes, so a read error is possible. As DNA, the CDR3 is TGTGCCAGCACCTTAGCGGAGGGGCAAAACATTCAGTACTTC. It codes for CASTLAEGQNIQYF. The V gene is TRBV7-2, the J gene TRBJ2-4, with TRBD2 as a possible D gene (6 bases). CDR1 and CDR2 from the germline V gene are SGHTA and FQGNSA. The CDR3 length is 14 residues.

DNA for the CDR3: TGCGCCAGCAGCTGGATCAGGGGTCCCGACGAAAAACTGTTTTTT. Translating gives CASSWIRGPDEKLFF. This chain connects TRBV5-1 to TRBJ1-4, with a possible D match to TRBD1 (6 bases). CDR3 length equals 15 residues. Germline-derived CDR1 and CDR2 are SGHRS and YFSETQ. V was pared by 3 bases and J by 8 bases, with 17 bases between.

This chain joins TRBV14 and TRBJ1-2; no reliable D call. The CDR3 is 15 residues long. Trimming left V 4 bases short and J 5 bases short, with 17 bases between. The germline V gene encodes CDR1 SGHDN and CDR2 FVKESK. The CDR3 spells CASSPKAASRYGYTF. The CDR3 DNA reads as TGTGCCAGCAGCCCTAAAGCGGCGTCGCGTTATGGCTACACCTTC.